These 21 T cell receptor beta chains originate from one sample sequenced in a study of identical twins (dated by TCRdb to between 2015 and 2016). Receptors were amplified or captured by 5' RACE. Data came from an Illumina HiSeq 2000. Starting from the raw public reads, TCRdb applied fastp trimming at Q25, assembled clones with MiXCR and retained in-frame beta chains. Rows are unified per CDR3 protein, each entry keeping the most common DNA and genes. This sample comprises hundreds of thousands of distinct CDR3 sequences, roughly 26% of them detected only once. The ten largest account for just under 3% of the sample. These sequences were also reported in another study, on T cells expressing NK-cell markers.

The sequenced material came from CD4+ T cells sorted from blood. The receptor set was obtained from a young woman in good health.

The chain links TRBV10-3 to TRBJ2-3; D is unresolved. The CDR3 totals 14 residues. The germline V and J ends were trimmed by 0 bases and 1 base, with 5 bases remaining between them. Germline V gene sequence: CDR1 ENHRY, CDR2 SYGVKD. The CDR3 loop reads CAISESDRTDTQYF. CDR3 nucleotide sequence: TGTGCCATCAGTGAGTCCGATCGCACAGATACGCAGTATTTT.

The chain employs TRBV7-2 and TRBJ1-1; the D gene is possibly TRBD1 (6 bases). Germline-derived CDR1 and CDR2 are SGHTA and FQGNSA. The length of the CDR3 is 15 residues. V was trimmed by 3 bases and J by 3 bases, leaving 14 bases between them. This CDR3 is CASSFGGHRDTEAFF. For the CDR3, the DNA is TGTGCCAGCAGCTTCGGGGGGCATCGGGACACTGAAGCTTTCTTT.

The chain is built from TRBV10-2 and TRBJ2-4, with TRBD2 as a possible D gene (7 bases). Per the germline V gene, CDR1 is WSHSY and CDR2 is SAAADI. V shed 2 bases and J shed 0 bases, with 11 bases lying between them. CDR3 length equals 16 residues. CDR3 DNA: TGCGCCAGCAGTGAGACGGGGGGCCTAGCCAAAAACATTCAGTACTTC. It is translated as CASSETGGLAKNIQYF.

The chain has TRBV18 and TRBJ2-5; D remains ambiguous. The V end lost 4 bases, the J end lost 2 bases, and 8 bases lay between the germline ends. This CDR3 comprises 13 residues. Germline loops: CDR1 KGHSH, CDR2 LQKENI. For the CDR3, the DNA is TGTGCCAGCTCACTCCACTATCAAGAGACCCAGTACTTC. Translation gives CASSLHYQETQYF.

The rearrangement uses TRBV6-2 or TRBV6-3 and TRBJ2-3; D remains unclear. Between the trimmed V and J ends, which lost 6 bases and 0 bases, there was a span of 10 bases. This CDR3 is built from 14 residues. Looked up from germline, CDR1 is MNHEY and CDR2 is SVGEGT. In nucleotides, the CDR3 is TGTGCCAGCAGGAGGACCAGTAGCACAGATACGCAGTATTTT. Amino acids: CASRRTSSTDTQYF.

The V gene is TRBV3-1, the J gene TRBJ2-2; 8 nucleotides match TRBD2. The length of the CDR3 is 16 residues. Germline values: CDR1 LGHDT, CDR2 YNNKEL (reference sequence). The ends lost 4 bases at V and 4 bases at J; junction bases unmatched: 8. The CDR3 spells CASSRGNGGATGELFF. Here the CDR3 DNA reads TGTGCCAGCAGCCGCGGCAACGGGGGGGCCACCGGGGAGCTGTTTTTT.

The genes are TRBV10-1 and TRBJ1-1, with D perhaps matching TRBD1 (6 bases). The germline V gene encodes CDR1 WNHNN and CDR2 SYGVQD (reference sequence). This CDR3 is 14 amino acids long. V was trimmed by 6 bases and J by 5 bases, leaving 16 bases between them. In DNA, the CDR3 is TGCGCCAGCAGCTCGGGGACACCGAAGACTGAAGCTTTCTTT. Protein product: CASSSGTPKTEAFF.

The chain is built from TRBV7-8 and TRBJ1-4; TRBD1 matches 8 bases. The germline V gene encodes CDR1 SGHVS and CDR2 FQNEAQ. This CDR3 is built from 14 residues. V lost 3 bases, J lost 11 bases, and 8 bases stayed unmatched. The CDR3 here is CASSFGQGWAKLFF. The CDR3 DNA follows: TGTGCCAGCAGCTTCGGACAGGGCTGGGCGAAACTGTTTTTT.

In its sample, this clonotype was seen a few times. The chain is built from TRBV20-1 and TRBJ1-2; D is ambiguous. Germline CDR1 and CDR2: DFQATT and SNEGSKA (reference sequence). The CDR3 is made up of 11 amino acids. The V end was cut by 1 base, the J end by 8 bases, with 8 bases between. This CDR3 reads CSARVGSGYTF. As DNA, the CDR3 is TGCAGTGCTAGAGTCGGAAGCGGCTACACCTTC.

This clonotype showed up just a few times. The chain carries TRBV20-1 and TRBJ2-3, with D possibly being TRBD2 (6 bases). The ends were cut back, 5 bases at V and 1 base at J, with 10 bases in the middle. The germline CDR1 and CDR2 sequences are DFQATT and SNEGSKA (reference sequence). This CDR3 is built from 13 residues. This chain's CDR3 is CSASDYRTDTQYF. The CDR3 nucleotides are TGCAGTGCTTCGGACTACCGCACAGATACGCAGTATTTT.

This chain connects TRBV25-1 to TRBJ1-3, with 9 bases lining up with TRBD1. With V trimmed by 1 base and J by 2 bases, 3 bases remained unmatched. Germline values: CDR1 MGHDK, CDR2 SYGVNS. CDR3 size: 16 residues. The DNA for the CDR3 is TGTGCCAGCAGTGAATTGGGACAGGGAACTGGAAACACCATATATTTT. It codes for CASSELGQGTGNTIYF.

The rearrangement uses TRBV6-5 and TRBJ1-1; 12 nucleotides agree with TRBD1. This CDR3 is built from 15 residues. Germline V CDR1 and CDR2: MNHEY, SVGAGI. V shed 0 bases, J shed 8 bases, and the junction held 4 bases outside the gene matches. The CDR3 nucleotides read TGTGCCAGCAGTTACTCCACCGGGACAGGGGGCGAAGCTTTCTTT. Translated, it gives CASSYSTGTGGEAFF.

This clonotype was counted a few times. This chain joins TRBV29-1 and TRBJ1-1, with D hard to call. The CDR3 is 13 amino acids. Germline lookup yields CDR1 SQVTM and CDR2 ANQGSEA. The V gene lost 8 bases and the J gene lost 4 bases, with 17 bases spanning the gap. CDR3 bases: TGCAGCTCTTTACTCCTTCGGGGCACTGAAGCTTTCTTT. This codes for CSSLLLRGTEAFF.

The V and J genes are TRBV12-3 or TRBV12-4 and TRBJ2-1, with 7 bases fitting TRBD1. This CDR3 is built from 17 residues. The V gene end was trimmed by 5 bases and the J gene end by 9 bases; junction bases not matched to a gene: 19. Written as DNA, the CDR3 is TGTGCCAGCAGTCTCCAATTGAATCCGCGACAGGGAAGTGAGCAGTTCTTC. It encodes CASSLQLNPRQGSEQFF.

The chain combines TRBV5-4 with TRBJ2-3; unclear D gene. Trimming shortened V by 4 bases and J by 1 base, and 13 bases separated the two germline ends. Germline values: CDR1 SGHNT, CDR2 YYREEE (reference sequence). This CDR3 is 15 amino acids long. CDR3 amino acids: CASSRLASRTDTQYF. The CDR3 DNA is TGTGCCAGCAGCCGACTCGCATCTCGCACAGATACGCAGTATTTT.

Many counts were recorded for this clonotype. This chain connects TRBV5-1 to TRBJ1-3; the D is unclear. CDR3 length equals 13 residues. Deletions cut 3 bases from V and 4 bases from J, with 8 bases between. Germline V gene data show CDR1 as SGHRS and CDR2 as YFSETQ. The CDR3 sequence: CASSSMDGNTIYF. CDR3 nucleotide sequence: TGCGCCAGCAGCTCAATGGACGGAAACACCATATATTTT.

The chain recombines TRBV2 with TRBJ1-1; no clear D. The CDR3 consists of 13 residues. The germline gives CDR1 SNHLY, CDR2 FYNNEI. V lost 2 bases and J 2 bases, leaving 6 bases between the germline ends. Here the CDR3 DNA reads TGTGCCAGCAGTGAATACCCAAACACTGAAGCTTTCTTT. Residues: CASSEYPNTEAFF. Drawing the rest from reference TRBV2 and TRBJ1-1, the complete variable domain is EPEVTQTPSHQVTQMGQEVILRCVPISNHLYFYWYRQILGQKVEFLVSFYNNEISEKSEIFDDQFSVERPDGSNFTLKIRSTKLEDSAMYFCASSEYPNTEAFFGQGTRLTVV.

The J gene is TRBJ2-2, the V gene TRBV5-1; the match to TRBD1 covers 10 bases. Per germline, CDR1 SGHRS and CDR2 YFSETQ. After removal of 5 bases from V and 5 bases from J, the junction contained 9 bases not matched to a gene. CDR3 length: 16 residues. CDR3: CASRSDRGMNTGELFF. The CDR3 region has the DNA TGCGCCAGCAGATCGGACAGGGGGATGAATACCGGGGAGCTGTTTTTT.

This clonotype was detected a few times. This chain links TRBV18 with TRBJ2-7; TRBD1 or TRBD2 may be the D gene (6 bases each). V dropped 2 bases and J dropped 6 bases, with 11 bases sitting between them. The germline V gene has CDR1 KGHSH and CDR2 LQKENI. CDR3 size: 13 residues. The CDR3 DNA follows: TGTGCCAGCTCACCAGGGGGGCTAGGCGAGCAGTACTTC. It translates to CASSPGGLGEQYF.

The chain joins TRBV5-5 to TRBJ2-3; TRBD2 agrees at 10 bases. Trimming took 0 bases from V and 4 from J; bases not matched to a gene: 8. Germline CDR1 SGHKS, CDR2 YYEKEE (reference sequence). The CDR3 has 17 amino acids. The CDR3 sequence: CASSLVRVAGGPDTQYF. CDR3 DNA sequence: TGTGCCAGCAGCTTGGTTAGGGTAGCGGGGGGACCAGATACGCAGTATTTT.

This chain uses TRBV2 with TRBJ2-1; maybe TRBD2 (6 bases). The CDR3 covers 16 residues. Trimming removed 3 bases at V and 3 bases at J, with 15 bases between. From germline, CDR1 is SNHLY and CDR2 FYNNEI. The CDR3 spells CASSDGQRAYYNEQFF. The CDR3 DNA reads TGTGCCAGCAGTGATGGCCAGCGGGCCTACTACAATGAGCAGTTCTTC. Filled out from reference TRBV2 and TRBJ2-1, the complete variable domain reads EPEVTQTPSHQVTQMGQEVILRCVPISNHLYFYWYRQILGQKVEFLVSFYNNEISEKSEIFDDQFSVERPDGSNFTLKIRSTKLEDSAMYFCASSDGQRAYYNEQFFGPGTRLTVL.